This entry describes one TCR beta chain. Its antigen is unknown. Base qualities are not recorded, but no much larger clone differs from it by a single base. The immunoSEQ Assay was used to immunosequence TCRbeta CDR3 regions from genomic DNA. Genomic DNA was amplified by bias-controlled multiplex PCR before high-throughput sequencing. The source study handled its data this way. To quantify the absolute abundance of each unique TCRbeta CDR3 region, the sequences were collapsed and filtered. Clonality, defined as 1 minus Pielou's evenness, was calculated using productive rearrangements only. A previously published method was used to identify clones whose frequencies were significantly greater in on-treatment samples than in baseline samples. This is the immuneACCESS table as TCRdb keeps it, with only in-frame sequences that have V and J called. A part of the clones is gone; compared with another copy, unresolved V genes explain less than half, and the rest is unexplained. Clone size and the V and J calls come from that table; the DNA yielded D and trimming. The sample data list under 20,000 clones, and roughly 70% of these were observed just once. The ten largest clones capture 12% of the sample.

Here V drops 5 bases and J drops 4 bases, and the junction holds 5 bases not matched to any gene. Counted from cysteine to phenylalanine, this CDR3 has 15 amino acids. Just CDR3 DNA is preserved here, 45 bases in frame from base 1. Taken from the germline V gene (reference sequence), the CDR1 and CDR2 loops are MNHEY and SMNVEV. These data originate in a study of sequential checkpoint blockade in melanoma (dated by TCRdb to the late 2010s). In the study overall: Using 1:1 randomization, the trial assigned patients either to first-line nivolumab followed by ipilimumab (arm A) or to ipilimumab followed by nivolumab (arm B). Maintenance nivolumab was given following each of the two trial sequences. What the work shows at the level of the full study, not this receptor alone: The response-prediction model combining TCR metrics and mutation burden needs validation in larger, independent patient cohorts.

Explained via the paper, the treatment or condition label denotes: randomized to nivolumab then ipilimumab (arm A) or the reverse (arm B). No trial patient had received prior DNA-damaging chemotherapy. A FACS Aria II flow cytometer was used to sort live CD3+CD8+ cells that were negative for CD19 and CD56 from thawed PBMCs. CheckMate 064, a randomized, open-label phase II trial of sequential checkpoint blockade, was the source of the samples, all of which came from patients with melanoma. Peripheral blood mononuclear cells were obtained through leukapheresis, purified using Ficoll-Paque, and frozen in human serum containing approximately 10% DMSO. Right after sorting, the blood CD3+CD8+ cells were verified to be >98% pure, and DNA extraction followed.

Sequencing used CD8+ T cells sorted from blood (inferred from file names), obtained from a patient given nivolumab and ipilimumab in sequence. The sequence was obtained from a human donor with melanoma. Recombination connected TRBV27 to TRBJ2-7; 13 of the junction bases match TRBD2. The CDR3: CASSPLAGGRYEQYF. In nucleotides, the sequence is TGTGCCAGCAGTCCACTAGCGGGGGGGCGGTACGAGCAGTACTTC.